The clone carrying this T cell receptor beta chain was counted between two and nine times. Its specificity is unknown. The source of the sample is a study of STAT5B mutations in CD4+ large granular lymphocyte leukemia. Looking at the study overall: The CDR3 'QG' motif was associated with a particular HLA allele among healthy donors. Study-level points and caveats: Compared with healthy controls (2/35), patient top clones favored TRBV06 (8/27).

Some clones are missing from TCRdb's copy, which holds only in-frame ones; the method was immunoSEQ multiplex PCR. The data contain around 33,000 clones, 81% of them singletons. V gave up 8 bases and J gave up 3 bases, with 20 bases separating them. The germline V gene encodes CDR1 SNHLY and CDR2 FYNNEI. The CDR3 loop spans 15 amino acids. The sequence came from a human donor in good health. The sequencing input was CD4+ T cells from blood buffy coats. The chain links TRBV2 to TRBJ2-7; TRBD1 might be the D (6 bases). The CDR3 sequence is CASVPDRPMGYEQYF. The CDR3 DNA reads as TGTGCCAGCGTTCCTGACAGGCCCATGGGCTACGAGCAGTACTTC.